This entry describes one T cell receptor beta chain. Its antigen remains unknown. Using a FACSAria, the CD4+ and CD8+ T cells were sorted from the PBMCs. This specimen belongs to a study of CD8+ T cells in alopecia areata. Study-level information: Tofacitinib administration to treated patients was oral, at 5 to 10 mg twice daily.

Reverse transcription of extracted RNA yielded cDNA, which provided the sequencing template. Sequencing was performed with immunoSEQ multiplex PCR; in TCRdb, only in-frame clones are kept and a portion is missing. This sample carries 90,000 to 100,000 clones, less than 50% of them seen once, and the ten largest clones take about 1.4%. CDR3 length: 12 residues. Germline V gene data show CDR1 as SQVTM and CDR2 as ANQGSEA. Deletions cut 7 bases from V and 0 bases from J, with 8 bases between. Overall study findings and caveats: For lesional scalp, especially alopecia totalis/universalis, clonality was higher than in normal scalp. Scalp specimens additionally yield sequences from normal skin's resident alphabeta T cells.

This rearrangement joins TRBV29-1 to TRBJ2-3; D gene ambiguous. Sequencing was done on a sample of CD4+ T cells sorted from blood. This TCR came from a human donor with alopecia areata. CDR3 amino acids: CSARLSTDTQYF. The CDR3 coding sequence is TGCAGCGCCAGACTTAGCACAGATACGCAGTATTTT.